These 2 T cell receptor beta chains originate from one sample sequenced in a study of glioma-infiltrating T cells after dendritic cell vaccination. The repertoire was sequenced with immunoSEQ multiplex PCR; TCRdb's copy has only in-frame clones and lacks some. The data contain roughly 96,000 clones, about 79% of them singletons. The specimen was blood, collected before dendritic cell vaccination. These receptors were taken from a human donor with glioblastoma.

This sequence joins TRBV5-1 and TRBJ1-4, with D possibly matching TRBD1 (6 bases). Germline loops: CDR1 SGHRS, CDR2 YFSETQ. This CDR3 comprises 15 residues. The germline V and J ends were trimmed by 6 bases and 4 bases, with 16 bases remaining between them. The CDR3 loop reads CASKFTGQGNEKLFF. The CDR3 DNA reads TGCGCCAGCAAATTTACAGGGCAAGGTAATGAAAAACTGTTTTTT.

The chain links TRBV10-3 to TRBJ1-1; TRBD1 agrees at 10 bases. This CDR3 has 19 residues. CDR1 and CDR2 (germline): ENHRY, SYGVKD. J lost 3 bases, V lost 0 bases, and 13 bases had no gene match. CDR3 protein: CAISESTWDRGSRDTEAFF. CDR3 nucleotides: TGTGCCATCAGTGAGTCGACTTGGGACAGGGGAAGTCGGGACACTGAAGCTTTCTTT.